Presented here are 32 T cell receptor beta chains from one specimen sequenced in a study of cytomegalovirus exposure and HLA in healthy donors. The PCR made use of 60 Vbeta and 13 Jbeta primers. TCRdb keeps only in-frame clones here, not all; method: immunoSEQ multiplex PCR. The sample holds some 96,000 clones; approximately 79% are singletons and the top ten take around 17%. The material sequenced was PBMCs. These receptors all stem from a woman between 55 and 75 years old in good health and CMV-seropositive.

The rearrangement joins TRBV27 to TRBJ1-4; D might be TRBD1 (6 bases). The germline V gene has CDR1 MNHEY and CDR2 SMNVEV (reference sequence). Trimming removed 0 bases at V and 7 bases at J, with 12 bases between. The CDR3 is made up of 15 amino acids. CDR3 protein: CASSLSKGTTEKLFF. CDR3 nucleotides: TGTGCCAGCAGTTTATCGAAAGGGACAACTGAAAAACTGTTTTTT.

The rearrangement joins TRBV5-4 to TRBJ2-1, with 7 nucleotides matching TRBD1. Germline V CDR1 and CDR2: SGHNT, YYREEE (reference sequence). Trimming cost V 2 bases and J 5 bases; bases outside gene matches: 10. CDR3 size: 16 residues. This CDR3 reads CASSLSGTAPHNEQFF. DNA for the CDR3: TGTGCCAGCAGCTTATCCGGGACAGCACCTCACAATGAGCAGTTCTTC.

This sequence joins TRBV4-2 and TRBJ2-7; the D gene is possibly TRBD2 (6 bases). CDR1 and CDR2 from the germline V gene are LGHNA and YNFKEQ. V lost 4 bases and J lost 6, with 31 bases in between. This CDR3 has 19 residues. The CDR3 region has the DNA TGTGCCAGCAGCCCCTTCCTTGGTAGCGGTGAATTCAAGTCGAGCGAGCAGTACTTC. Its protein product is CASSPFLGSGEFKSSEQYF.

The chain links TRBV7-9 to TRBJ2-7, with no clear D. Per germline, CDR1 SEHNR and CDR2 FQNEAQ (reference sequence). There are 10 residues in the CDR3. V lost 7 bases and J lost 11, with 12 bases in between. CDR3 region: CASNPRIEYF. CDR3 DNA: TGTGCCAGCAATCCGCGAATTGAGTACTTC.

This chain links TRBV5-4 with TRBJ2-7; D is uncertain. Trimming stripped 0 bases from V and 4 bases from J, with 8 bases between. CDR1 is SGHNT, CDR2 YYREEE, per germline (reference sequence). The CDR3 is 13 residues long. The CDR3 is CASSLALGYEQYF. The CDR3 nucleotides read TGTGCCAGCAGCTTGGCCCTAGGTTACGAGCAGTACTTC.

The V call is TRBV7-9, the J call TRBJ2-2, with 11 nucleotides matching TRBD2. J was trimmed by 2 bases and V by 5 bases; bases with no gene match: 10. Germline V gene sequence: CDR1 SEHNR, CDR2 FQNEAQ (reference sequence). This CDR3 comprises 18 residues. CDR3 coding DNA: TGTGCCAGCAGCCCTCAGTCGGGACTAGCGGAAAACACCGGGGAGCTGTTTTTT. Translating gives CASSPQSGLAENTGELFF.

This clone occurred a few times. The chain couples TRBV5-6 to TRBJ1-1, with TRBD1 matching over 8 bases. Germline CDR1 reads SGHDT; CDR2 reads YYEEEE. After removal of 2 bases from V and 7 bases from J, the junction contained 10 bases not matched to a gene. There are 15 residues in the CDR3. CDR3 sequence reads: CASSFTGGSWNEAFF. Here the CDR3 DNA reads TGTGCCAGCAGCTTTACAGGGGGAAGTTGGAATGAAGCTTTCTTT.

The chain joins TRBV5-1 to TRBJ2-5; 11 nucleotides line up with TRBD2. The CDR3 is 14 amino acids. The germline V gene encodes CDR1 SGHRS and CDR2 YFSETQ. V lost 4 bases to trimming and J lost 4 bases; unmatched junction nucleotides: 3. The CDR3 nucleotides read TGCGCCAGCAGCACCGGACTAGCGGGAGAGACCCAGTACTTC. Encoded protein: CASSTGLAGETQYF.

This chain links TRBV5-1 with TRBJ1-1; the D is unclear. V lost 7 bases to trimming and J lost 1 base, with 11 bases between them. The CDR3 covers 13 residues. Germline-derived CDR1 and CDR2 are SGHRS and YFSETQ. The CDR3 protein is CASGVGENTEAFF. CDR3 bases: TGCGCCAGCGGGGTCGGGGAGAACACTGAAGCTTTCTTT.

The rearrangement joins TRBV28 to TRBJ2-5, with D tentatively TRBD1 (6 bases). Germline V gene data show CDR1 as MDHEN and CDR2 as SYDVKM. There are 14 residues in the CDR3. Trimming shortened V by 6 bases and J by 5 bases, and 16 bases separated the two germline ends. CDR3 in DNA: TGTGCCAGCAGCAATGGAGGACAGTTGGAGACCCAGTACTTC. Translated, it gives CASSNGGQLETQYF.

The V gene is TRBV19, the J gene TRBJ2-7, with D maybe TRBD2 (6 bases). The CDR3 has 13 amino acids. V was cut by 6 bases and J by 6 bases, with 15 bases left in between. Germline CDR1 is LNHDA and CDR2 is SQIVND (reference sequence). The CDR3 region is CASREETRREQYF. The CDR3 DNA is TGTGCCAGTAGGGAAGAGACTAGGCGCGAGCAGTACTTC.

The chain combines TRBV6-4 with TRBJ2-7, with 8 bases lining up with TRBD1. V dropped 3 bases and J dropped 3; count of bases not matched to a gene: 7. Germline CDR1 MRHNA, CDR2 SNTAGT. The CDR3 is 15 amino acids. The CDR3, as DNA: TGTGCCAGCAGTGAGTTGAGTGGACAGGGCTACGAGCAGTACTTC. This sequence encodes CASSELSGQGYEQYF.

The chain joins TRBV9 to TRBJ2-2; 8 bases line up with TRBD2. The junction had 5 bases not matched to a gene; V was cut back by 0 bases and J by 1 base. CDR3 length equals 17 residues. Per the germline V gene, CDR1 is SGDLS and CDR2 is YYNGEE. DNA of the CDR3: TGTGCCAGCAGCGTAGACAGCGGGGGATTGAACACCGGGGAGCTGTTTTTT. This encodes CASSVDSGGLNTGELFF.

This clone was recorded once. The rearrangement uses TRBV11-2 and TRBJ1-3; D unclear. V lost 5 bases and J lost 0, with 8 bases in between. The CDR3 runs to 14 residues. Germline V lookup: CDR1 SGHAT, CDR2 FQNNGV. CDR3: CASSGGNSGNTIYF. CDR3 nucleotides: TGTGCCAGCAGCGGCGGGAACTCTGGAAACACCATATATTTT.

This sequence joins TRBV29-1 and TRBJ2-1, with D possibly matching TRBD2 (6 bases). V was pared by 4 bases and J by 2 bases, with 9 bases between. CDR3 size: 13 residues. The V gene's germline CDR1 is SQVTM and CDR2 ANQGSEA. CDR3 sequence reads: CSVGGGAYNEQFF. As DNA, the CDR3 is TGCAGCGTTGGCGGAGGGGCCTACAATGAGCAGTTCTTC.

This clone has more than one count but fewer than ten. The CDR3 loop reads CASSLMTGEATEAFF. The CDR3 DNA sequence: TGTGCCAGCAGCTTGATGACAGGGGAGGCCACTGAAGCTTTCTTT. V usage is TRBV7-6 and J usage is TRBJ1-1, with TRBD1 matching over 8 bases. V lost 3 bases to trimming and J lost 4 bases; unmatched junction nucleotides: 7. This CDR3 has 15 amino acids. Per germline, CDR1 SGHVS and CDR2 FNYEAQ. The complete variable domain, with remaining parts taken from reference TRBV7-6 and TRBJ1-1, reads GAGVSQSPRYKVTKRGQDVALRCDPISGHVSLYWYRQALGQGPEFLTYFNYEAQQDKSGLPNDRFSAERPEGSISTLTIQRTEQRDSAMYRCASSLMTGEATEAFFGQGTRLTVV.

This rearrangement joins TRBV27 to TRBJ2-3; the match to TRBD2 covers 16 bases. Trimming took 6 bases from V and 4 from J; bases not matched to a gene: 7. Germline V gives CDR1 MNHEY, CDR2 SMNVEV (reference sequence). The CDR3 has 17 residues. The CDR3 sequence: CASSPGLAGGRADTQYF. Written as DNA, the CDR3 is TGTGCCAGCAGCCCGGGACTAGCGGGAGGGCGCGCAGATACGCAGTATTTT.

This chain connects TRBV19 to TRBJ2-7; D is unresolved. Germline CDR1 is LNHDA and CDR2 is SQIVND (reference sequence). The CDR3 runs 13 residues. Between the trimmed V and J ends, which lost 6 bases and 1 base, there was a span of 10 bases. The CDR3 DNA reads TGTGCCAGTAGACGAGACGGGTCCTACGAGCAGTACTTC. This codes for CASRRDGSYEQYF.

This chain joins TRBV6-1 and TRBJ1-3; perhaps TRBD1 as D (6 bases). Trimming removed 2 bases from V and 8 bases from J, with 13 bases in between. Germline loops: CDR1 MNHNS, CDR2 SASEGT. This CDR3 spans 14 amino acids. CDR3 sequence: CASSENPGEYTIYF. The DNA of the CDR3 is TGTGCCAGCAGTGAAAACCCAGGGGAGTACACCATATATTTT.

Comment on this clone: A read error may produce the germline difference seen at one junction end. The chain couples TRBV5-1 to TRBJ2-7; 10 nucleotides line up with TRBD1. Germline lookup yields CDR1 SGHRS and CDR2 YFSETQ. CDR3 length: 14 amino acids. CDR3 region: CVSSPGTGVHEQYF. The CDR3 DNA reads as TGCGTCAGCAGCCCAGGGACAGGGGTCCACGAGCAGTACTTC. Filled out from reference TRBV5-1 and TRBJ2-7, the complete variable domain reads KAGVTQTPRYLIKTRGQQVTLSCSPISGHRSVSWYQQTPGQGLQFLFEYFSETQRNKGNFPGRFSGRQFSNSRSEMNVSTLELGDSALYLCVSSPGTGVHEQYFGPGTRLTVT.

The chain combines TRBV2 with TRBJ1-2, with TRBD1 as a possible D gene (6 bases). CDR3 length: 12 residues. Trimming cost V 3 bases and J 8 bases, with 10 bases left between them. Germline V gives CDR1 SNHLY, CDR2 FYNNEI. CDR3 sequence: CASSDQGRGYTF. The CDR3 nucleotides read TGTGCCAGCAGTGATCAGGGGAGAGGCTACACCTTC. The complete variable domain, with remaining parts taken from reference TRBV2 and TRBJ1-2, reads EPEVTQTPSHQVTQMGQEVILRCVPISNHLYFYWYRQILGQKVEFLVSFYNNEISEKSEIFDDQFSVERPDGSNFTLKIRSTKLEDSAMYFCASSDQGRGYTFGSGTRLTVV.

The J gene is TRBJ2-2, the V gene TRBV30; D ambiguous. Germline assignment: CDR1 GTSNPN and CDR2 SVGIG (reference sequence). The CDR3 contains 13 residues. Trimming stripped 0 bases from V and 7 bases from J, with 9 bases between. In DNA form, the CDR3 reads TGTGCCTGGAGTGTACTTTCAAGCGGGGAGCTGTTTTTT. This encodes CAWSVLSSGELFF. The whole variable domain, remainder taken from reference TRBV30 and TRBJ2-2, is SQTIHQWPATLVQPVGSPLSLECTVEGTSNPNLYWYRQAAGRGLQLLFYSVGIGQISSEVPQNLSASRPQDRQFILSSKKLLLSDSGFYLCAWSVLSSGELFFGEGSRLTVL.

This clone showed up just a few times. Its ends do not fully match the called genes, so a read error is possible. The chain employs TRBV7-9 and TRBJ2-3; tentatively, D is TRBD2 (6 bases). CDR1 is SEHNR and CDR2 is FQNEAQ in the germline V gene (reference sequence). The CDR3 contains 15 residues. The CDR3 loop is CSSSFASGSTDTQYF. CDR3 bases: TGTTCCAGCAGCTTCGCCAGCGGGAGCACAGATACGCAGTATTTT.

This chain links TRBV30 with TRBJ1-2; D gene ambiguous. Trimming cost V 4 bases and J 1 base, with 13 bases left between them. Germline assignment: CDR1 GTSNPN and CDR2 SVGIG (reference sequence). The CDR3 extends over 14 amino acids. As DNA, the CDR3 is TGTGCCTGGAACCAGGTCCCGAGTAACTATGGCTACACCTTC. Encoded protein: CAWNQVPSNYGYTF.

On this clone: One junction end does not reproduce the germline sequence, and a read error may be involved. V usage is TRBV7-9 and J usage is TRBJ2-1, with D perhaps TRBD2 (6 bases). The CDR3 extends over 16 amino acids. Germline V gene sequence: CDR1 SEHNR, CDR2 FQNEAQ (reference sequence). The CDR3 protein is CSSSGWREETYNEQFF. CDR3 sequence (DNA): TGTTCCAGCAGCGGATGGAGGGAGGAGACCTACAATGAGCAGTTCTTC.

V is TRBV28 and J is TRBJ2-3, with a tentative D call TRBD1 (5 bases). V was pared by 5 bases and J by 1 base, with 13 bases between. Looked up from germline, CDR1 is MDHEN and CDR2 is SYDVKM. CDR3 size: 15 residues. The CDR3 spells CASSGGGAGTDTQYF. The CDR3 nucleotides read TGTGCCAGCAGTGGTGGTGGGGCCGGCACAGATACGCAGTATTTT.

This clone showed up just a few times. This chain links TRBV4-1 with TRBJ1-2; 7 nucleotides match TRBD1. The CDR3 totals 15 residues. V lost 4 bases, J lost 5 bases, and 10 bases stayed unmatched. Per the germline V gene, CDR1 is MGHRA and CDR2 is YSYEKL. The CDR3 loop reads CASSLSEGAGYGYTF. In DNA form, the CDR3 reads TGCGCCAGCAGCCTTTCAGAGGGGGCAGGGTATGGCTACACCTTC.

The chain employs TRBV6-1 and TRBJ1-6; the match to TRBD1 covers 7 bases. The CDR3 loop spans 14 amino acids. Germline-derived CDR1 and CDR2 are MNHNS and SASEGT. With V trimmed by 4 bases and J by 7 bases, 4 bases remained unmatched. The CDR3 reads CASSVGTANSPLHF. Written as DNA, the CDR3 is TGTGCCAGCAGTGTCGGGACAGCGAATTCACCCCTCCACTTT.

This clone was counted between two and nine times. The chain has TRBV19 and TRBJ1-5; D uncertain. Germline values: CDR1 LNHDA, CDR2 SQIVND (reference sequence). The CDR3 totals 13 residues. The V end was cut by 3 bases, the J end by 6 bases, with 9 bases between. The CDR3 coding sequence is TGTGCCAGTAGTATTTGGGAGGGTCAGCCCCAGCATTTT. Protein sequence: CASSIWEGQPQHF.

The rearrangement links TRBV5-6 to TRBJ2-5; 7 nucleotides line up with TRBD2. Germline V gene data show CDR1 as SGHDT and CDR2 as YYEEEE. There are 16 residues in the CDR3. The V segment lost 4 bases and the J segment 1 base; nucleotides outside the gene matches: 10. The CDR3 coding sequence is TGTGCCAGCAGCCTCCCGCCCCTAGCGGCCCAAGAGACCCAGTACTTC. Translation: CASSLPPLAAQETQYF.

CDR3 in DNA: TGTGCCAGCAGCGTAGGGGGAACAAGGGGCGGGAGGGCCCCAGAGACCCAGTACTTC. Translation gives CASSVGGTRGGRAPETQYF. The chain is built from TRBV9 and TRBJ2-5; 9 bases map to TRBD2. V dropped 0 bases and J dropped 4; count of bases not matched to a gene: 16. This CDR3 spans 19 amino acids. Germline CDR1 is SGDLS and CDR2 is YYNGEE.

This clone was observed a handful of times. The rearrangement uses TRBV7-9 and TRBJ2-4; 8 bases line up with TRBD1. The CDR3 is made up of 15 amino acids. The junction had 9 bases not matched to a gene; V was cut back by 5 bases and J by 6 bases. Germline V gives CDR1 SEHNR, CDR2 FQNEAQ (reference sequence). CDR3 amino acids: CASSTQTGTGNIQYF. The CDR3 DNA sequence: TGTGCCAGCAGCACCCAGACAGGGACAGGAAACATTCAGTACTTC.